This TCR beta chain was sequenced for a study of blood T cell repertoires in COVID-19. Study as a whole: COVID-19 samples collected from the United States, Italy and Spain covered acute and convalescent phases. T cells, B-cell-depleted T cells, or PBMCs provided the cDNA or gDNA that served as material.

The length of the CDR3 is 14 residues. Germline V gives CDR1 KGHSH, CDR2 LQKENI. The germline V and J ends were trimmed by 6 bases and 0 bases, with 10 bases remaining between them. Authors' analysis steps: For nucleated cells, counts were estimated from reference gene primer amplification. The assay was immunoSEQ multiplex PCR, and TCRdb's table has in-frame clones only and misses some. The DNA gave D and trimming, while V, J and clone size come from that table. This sample has roughly 200,000 clones, with around 87% found just once. The clonotype was recovered from a man aged 50 or older with acute or convalescent COVID-19. The chain combines TRBV18 with TRBJ2-3; TRBD2 might be the D (6 bases). Sequenced sample: peripheral blood. The CDR3 is CASSPGTSTDTQYF. The CDR3, as DNA: TGTGCCAGCTCCCCGGGGACTAGCACAGATACGCAGTATTTT.